These 3 T cell receptor beta chains share one sample of origin, sequenced in a study of T cell responses to AZD1222 COVID-19 vaccine. Libraries were prepared by immunoSEQ multiplex PCR; TCRdb keeps only in-frame clonotypes and omits some of them. The table shows 120,000 or so clones, with around 88% occurring only once. The specimen was peripheral blood, collected on day 0 of MenACWY control vaccination. These receptors were obtained from an adult in good health.

The chain employs TRBV28 and TRBJ2-5; D perhaps matches TRBD2 (5 bases). CDR1 is MDHEN, CDR2 SYDVKM, per germline. The V gene lost 8 bases and the J gene lost 5 bases, with 24 bases spanning the gap. The CDR3 extends over 16 amino acids. The CDR3 spells CASVRRGGSALETQYF. As DNA, the CDR3 is TGTGCCAGCGTCCGGAGAGGAGGATCGGCTTTGGAGACCCAGTACTTC.

V usage is TRBV5-1 and J usage is TRBJ2-2; 7 bases line up with TRBD1. In germline, CDR1 is SGHRS, CDR2 YFSETQ. The CDR3 runs 15 residues. The trim removed 4 bases at V and 5 bases at J, leaving 8 bases unmatched. CDR3 coding DNA: TGCGCCAGCAGCCTTGACAGGGCTCAAACCGGGGAGCTGTTTTTT. Protein sequence: CASSLDRAQTGELFF.

The chain links TRBV21-1 to TRBJ1-2; the table's D gene call, TRBD1, was not cross checked with the DNA. TRBV21-1 is a recognized pseudogene. The CDR3 runs to 16 residues. In DNA, the CDR3 is TGTGCCAGCAGCAAAGCTGACAGGGGTGACGACTATGGCTACACCTTC. Its protein is CASSKADRGDDYGYTF.